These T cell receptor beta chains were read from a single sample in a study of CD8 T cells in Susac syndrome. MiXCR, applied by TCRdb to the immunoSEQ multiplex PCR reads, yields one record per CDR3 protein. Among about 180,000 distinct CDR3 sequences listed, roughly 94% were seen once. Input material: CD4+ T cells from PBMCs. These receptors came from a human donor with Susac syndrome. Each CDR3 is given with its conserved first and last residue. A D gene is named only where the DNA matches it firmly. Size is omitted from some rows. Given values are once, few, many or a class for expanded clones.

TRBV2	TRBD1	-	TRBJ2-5	CASSERQGRAETQYF	TGTGCCAGCAGCGAACGACAGGGTAGGGCAGAGACCCAGTACTTC
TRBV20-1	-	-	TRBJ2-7	CSALRQSYEQYF	TGCAGTGCTCTACGACAGTCCTACGAGCAGTACTTC
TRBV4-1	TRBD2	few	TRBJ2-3	CASSPGLAGADTQYF	TGCGCCAGCAGCCCGGGACTAGCGGGGGCAGATACGCAGTATTTT
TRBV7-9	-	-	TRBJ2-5	CASSSLLSWETQYF	TGTGCCAGCAGCTCCCTTCTGAGTTGGGAGACCCAGTACTTC
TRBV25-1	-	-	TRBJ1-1	CASKRGSTNTEAFF	TGTGCCAGTAAGAGAGGGTCTACGAACACTGAAGCTTTCTTT
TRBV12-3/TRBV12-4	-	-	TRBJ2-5	CASRGESETQYF	TGTGCCAGCAGGGGGGAGTCAGAGACCCAGTACTTC
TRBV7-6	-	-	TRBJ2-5	CASSLSLAQETQYF	TGTGCCAGCAGCTTATCACTAGCCCAAGAGACCCAGTACTTC
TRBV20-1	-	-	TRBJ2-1	CSAVIGGAYNEQFF	TGCAGTGCTGTCATCGGGGGCGCCTACAATGAGCAGTTCTTC
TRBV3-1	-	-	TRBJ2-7	CASSQGGSGREQYF	TGTGCCAGCAGCCAAGGAGGGTCAGGGCGCGAGCAGTACTTC
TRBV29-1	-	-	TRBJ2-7	CSVVLGALGEQYF	TGCAGCGTTGTTTTGGGGGCGTTGGGTGAGCAGTACTTC
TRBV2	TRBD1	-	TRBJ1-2	CASSPRQGNYGYTF	TGTGCCAGCAGCCCTAGACAGGGGAACTATGGCTACACCTTC
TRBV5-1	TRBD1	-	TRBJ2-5	CASSSGQGETQYF	TGCGCCAGCAGTTCGGGACAGGGAGAGACCCAGTACTTC
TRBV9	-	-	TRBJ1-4	CASSVGAGFNEKLFF	TGTGCCAGCAGCGTAGGAGCGGGGTTTAATGAAAAACTGTTTTTT
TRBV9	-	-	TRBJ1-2	CASSVSSLANYGYTF	TGTGCCAGCAGCGTATCGTCCTTAGCTAACTATGGCTACACCTTC
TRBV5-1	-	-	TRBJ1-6	CASRLDSLYSPLHF	TGCGCCAGCAGACTGGACAGCTTGTATTCACCCCTCCACTTT
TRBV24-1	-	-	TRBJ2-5	CATSNSGETQYF	TGTGCCACCAGCAATTCAGGGGAGACCCAGTACTTC
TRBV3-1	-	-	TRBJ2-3	CASSAKSWDTQYF	TGTGCCAGCAGCGCCAAATCATGGGATACGCAGTATTTT
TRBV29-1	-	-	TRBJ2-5	CSVEGGSWETQYF	TGCAGCGTTGAAGGGGGAAGCTGGGAGACCCAGTACTTC
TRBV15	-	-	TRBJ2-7	CATSREGHREQYF	TGTGCCACCAGCAGAGAAGGGCATCGCGAGCAGTACTTC
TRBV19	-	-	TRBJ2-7	CASSLEYEQYF	TGTGCCAGTAGTTTAGAATACGAGCAGTACTTC
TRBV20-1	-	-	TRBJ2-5	CSAPSTRQETQYF	TGCAGTGCTCCATCGACACGACAAGAGACCCAGTACTTC
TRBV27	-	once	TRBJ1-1	CASSLFRGGEAFF	TGTGCCAGCAGTTTATTCCGGGGGGGGGAAGCTTTCTTT